The 19 T cell receptor beta chains below were found in one sample sequenced in a study of T cell responses to AZD1222 COVID-19 vaccine. The method was immunoSEQ multiplex PCR; TCRdb's version includes in-frame clones alone and lacks a portion of them. The sample holds approximately 190,000 clones, about 92% seen once. The sample in question was peripheral blood, obtained on day 0 of AZD1222 vaccination. Source of these receptors: an adult in good health.

The gene calls are TRBV7-9 and TRBJ2-3; D unclear. CDR1 is SEHNR and CDR2 is FQNEAQ in the germline V gene (reference sequence). V was pared by 3 bases and J by 0 bases, with 7 bases between. CDR3 length: 14 residues. For the CDR3, the DNA is TGTGCCAGCAGCTTTGGACGGAGCACAGATACGCAGTATTTT. Encoded protein: CASSFGRSTDTQYF.

The rearrangement links TRBV7-9 to TRBJ2-3; D uncertain. CDR1 SEHNR and CDR2 FQNEAQ come from the germline V gene (reference sequence). Trimming left V 2 bases short and J 6 bases short, with 3 bases between. The CDR3 is 11 residues long. Written as DNA, the CDR3 is TGTGCCAGCAGCTTAACCGATACGCAGTATTTT. This translates into CASSLTDTQYF.

The V and J genes are TRBV30 and TRBJ1-2; 9 positions agree with TRBD1. With V trimmed by 3 bases and J by 8 bases, 7 bases remained unmatched. CDR1 GTSNPN and CDR2 SVGIG come from the germline V gene (reference sequence). This CDR3 is built from 13 residues. CDR3 amino acids: CAWSRGQGLGYTF. The CDR3 DNA follows: TGTGCCTGGAGCCGGGGACAGGGTCTGGGCTACACCTTC.

The chain recombines TRBV4-1 with TRBJ1-1; D not certain. CDR1 and CDR2 from the germline V gene are MGHRA and YSYEKL. This CDR3 has 14 residues. V lost 4 bases and J 3 bases, leaving 12 bases between the germline ends. Here the CDR3 reads CASSLFDGYTEAFF. Here the CDR3 DNA reads TGCGCCAGCAGCCTTTTCGACGGGTACACTGAAGCTTTCTTT.

The rearrangement links TRBV6-5 to TRBJ1-4, with a possible D match to TRBD1 (6 bases). V lost 6 bases, J lost 1 base, and 12 bases lay in between. The CDR3 spans 15 residues. Germline V gene sequence: CDR1 MNHEY, CDR2 SVGAGI. The CDR3 is CASRVRGKTNEKLFF. The CDR3 DNA follows: TGTGCCAGCAGGGTGAGGGGGAAAACTAATGAAAAACTGTTTTTT.

This chain connects TRBV7-6 to TRBJ2-1, with 14 bases matching TRBD2. This CDR3 contains 18 residues. Germline V gene data show CDR1 as SGHVS and CDR2 as FNYEAQ. J gave up 8 bases and V 5 bases, and 14 bases lay outside the gene matches. The CDR3 here is CASSRRGLAGGLFDEQFF. CDR3 DNA sequence: TGTGCCAGCAGCCGACGCGGACTAGCGGGGGGACTATTCGATGAGCAGTTCTTC.

The chain joins TRBV18 to TRBJ1-1; D unclear. V was pared by 6 bases and J by 2 bases, with 19 bases between. Germline V gives CDR1 KGHSH, CDR2 LQKENI. The CDR3 spans 16 residues. The CDR3 here is CASSPRSGTENTEAFF. The CDR3, as DNA: TGTGCCAGCTCGCCCCGGAGCGGTACAGAAAACACTGAAGCTTTCTTT.

V gene TRBV29-1 combines with J gene TRBJ2-4; TRBD2 matches 14 bases. This CDR3 comprises 20 residues. Germline V gene sequence: CDR1 SQVTM, CDR2 ANQGSEA. The trim removed 5 bases at V and 0 bases at J, leaving 15 bases unmatched. The CDR3 loop is CSVLGLAGGGRFLAKNIQYF. DNA for the CDR3: TGCAGCGTTCTAGGACTAGCGGGGGGAGGGAGATTTCTAGCCAAAAACATTCAGTACTTC. Variable domain in full (rest from reference TRBV29-1 and TRBJ2-4): SAVISQKPSRDICQRGTSLTIQCQVDSQVTMMFWYRQQPGQSLTLIATANQGSEATYESGFVIDKFPISRPNLTFSTLTVSNMSPEDSSIYLCSVLGLAGGGRFLAKNIQYFGAGTRLSVL.

CDR3 amino acids: CASRRGQGGEKLFF. CDR3 nucleotide sequence: TGTGCCAGCAGACGTGGACAGGGCGGAGAAAAACTGTTTTTT. The chain is built from TRBV28 and TRBJ1-4; TRBD1 agrees at 8 bases. The V and J ends lost 6 bases and 8 bases, in that order; junction bases with no gene match: 8. Germline CDR1 MDHEN, CDR2 SYDVKM. CDR3 length: 14 residues.

The rearrangement joins TRBV6-5 to TRBJ1-2, with D possibly TRBD1 on 5 matching bases. The germline CDR1 and CDR2 sequences are MNHEY and SVGAGI. CDR3 length: 13 residues. Trimming removed 6 bases from V and 6 bases from J, with 14 bases in between. CDR3 in DNA: TGTGCCAGCAGGGGACTGAATGCCCATGGCTACACCTTC. Its protein product is CASRGLNAHGYTF.

CDR3 DNA: TGTGCCAGCAGCGGACAGGGTGGATCACCCCTCCACTTT. Translation: CASSGQGGSPLHF. V usage is TRBV7-3 and J usage is TRBJ1-6, with 8 bases matching TRBD1. CDR1 is SGHTA, CDR2 FQGTGA, per germline. The length of the CDR3 is 13 residues. V lost 5 bases, J lost 10 bases, and 4 bases stayed unmatched.

J is TRBJ2-2 and V is TRBV28; possible D gene TRBD1, 5 bases. Per the germline V gene, CDR1 is MDHEN and CDR2 is SYDVKM. V dropped 6 bases and J dropped 6 bases, with 11 bases sitting between them. This CDR3 contains 13 residues. CDR3 DNA sequence: TGTGCCAGCAGACTGGCAGGGTCCGGGGAGCTGTTTTTT. Translation gives CASRLAGSGELFF.

V and J are TRBV7-2 and TRBJ2-5; 12 positions match TRBD2. J was trimmed by 6 bases and V by 3 bases; bases with no gene match: 5. CDR3 length: 15 amino acids. Germline CDR1 reads SGHTA; CDR2 reads FQGNSA. CDR3 nucleotide sequence: TGTGCCAGCAGCTTTCTAGCGGGGGGGACCAAGACCCAGTACTTC. Translation gives CASSFLAGGTKTQYF.

On this clone itself: The same CDR3 arises from other DNA sequences in this sample as well. The chain joins TRBV12-3 or TRBV12-4 to TRBJ2-2; D is unresolved. V was pared by 0 bases and J by 6 bases, with 2 bases between. This CDR3 contains 12 residues. Here the CDR3 reads CASSLAPGELFF. CDR3 DNA: TGTGCCAGCAGTTTAGCGCCCGGGGAGCTGTTTTTT.

J is TRBJ1-1 and V is TRBV11-2; the D gene is possibly TRBD1 (5 bases). Looked up from germline, CDR1 is SGHAT and CDR2 is FQNNGV. V shed 2 bases and J shed 1 base, with 11 bases lying between them. The CDR3 totals 15 residues. CDR3 bases: TGTGCCAGCAGCTTAATCTATGGGGGGAACACTGAAGCTTTCTTT. This gives the protein CASSLIYGGNTEAFF.

The chain recombines TRBV27 with TRBJ1-2; D call uncertain. The V gene lost 2 bases and the J gene lost 2 bases, with 6 bases spanning the gap. Germline V CDR1 and CDR2: MNHEY, SMNVEV (reference sequence). This CDR3 comprises 13 residues. The CDR3 DNA reads as TGTGCCAGCAGTTTACGCAGAAACTATGGCTACACCTTC. Translating it yields CASSLRRNYGYTF.

This clone was observed a single time. This sequence joins TRBV19 and TRBJ1-6, with D unresolved. Germline V gene data show CDR1 as LNHDA and CDR2 as SQIVND (reference sequence). The V gene lost 3 bases and the J gene lost 7 bases, with 10 bases spanning the gap. The CDR3 loop spans 14 amino acids. The CDR3 nucleotides are TGTGCCAGTAGTATCGGGGTCCTCAATTCACCCCTCCACTTT. Translation gives CASSIGVLNSPLHF.

This clone appeared once. The chain couples TRBV5-4 to TRBJ1-4; D is perhaps TRBD1 (6 bases). Germline V gene lookup returns CDR1 SGHNT and CDR2 YYREEE (reference sequence). Trimming left V 1 base short and J 7 bases short, with 11 bases between. The CDR3 is 14 amino acids. CDR3 protein: CASSLRQGSEKLFF. CDR3 coding DNA: TGTGCCAGCAGCTTGCGCCAGGGGTCTGAAAAACTGTTTTTT.

In its sample, this clone was seen a few times. The chain combines TRBV5-1 with TRBJ1-2; 7 bases are shared with TRBD1. V lost 4 bases, J lost 10 bases, and 10 bases stayed unmatched. This CDR3 has 13 residues. Germline-derived CDR1 and CDR2 are SGHRS and YFSETQ. The CDR3 DNA reads as TGCGCCAGCAGCCCCGACAGGGCTGTTGACTACACCTTC. Translated: CASSPDRAVDYTF.